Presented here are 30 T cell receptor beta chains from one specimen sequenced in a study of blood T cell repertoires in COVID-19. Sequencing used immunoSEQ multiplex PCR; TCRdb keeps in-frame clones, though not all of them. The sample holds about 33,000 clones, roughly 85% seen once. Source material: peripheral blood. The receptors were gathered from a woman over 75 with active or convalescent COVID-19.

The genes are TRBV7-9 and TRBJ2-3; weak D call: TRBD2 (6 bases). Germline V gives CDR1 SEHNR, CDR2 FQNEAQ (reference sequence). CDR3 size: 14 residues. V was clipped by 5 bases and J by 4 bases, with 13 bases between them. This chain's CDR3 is CASSPYGGSDTQYF. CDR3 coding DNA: TGTGCCAGCAGCCCCTATGGGGGGTCAGATACGCAGTATTTT.

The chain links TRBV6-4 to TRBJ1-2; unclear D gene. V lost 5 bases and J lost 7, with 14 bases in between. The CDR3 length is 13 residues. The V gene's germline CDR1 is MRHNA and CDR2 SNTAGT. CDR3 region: CASSHEPYGGYTF. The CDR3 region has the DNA TGTGCCAGCAGTCACGAGCCCTATGGTGGCTACACCTTC.

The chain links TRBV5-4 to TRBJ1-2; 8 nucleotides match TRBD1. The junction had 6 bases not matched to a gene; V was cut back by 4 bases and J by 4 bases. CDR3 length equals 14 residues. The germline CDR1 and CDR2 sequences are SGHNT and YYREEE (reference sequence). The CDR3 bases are TGTGCCAGCAGCGCCCCAGGGGGCTCCTATGGCTACACCTTC. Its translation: CASSAPGGSYGYTF.

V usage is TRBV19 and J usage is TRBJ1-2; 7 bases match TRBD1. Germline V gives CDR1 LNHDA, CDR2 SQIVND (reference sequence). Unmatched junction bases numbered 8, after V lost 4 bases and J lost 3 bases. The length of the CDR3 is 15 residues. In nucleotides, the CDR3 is TGTGCCAGTAGTAAGAAAGGGGGCTTGGACTATGGCTACACCTTC. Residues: CASSKKGGLDYGYTF.

Here the CDR3 reads CASRTGGDNSPLHF. In DNA, the CDR3 is TGTGCCAGCAGGACAGGGGGGGATAATTCACCCCTCCACTTT. The chain is built from TRBV25-1 and TRBJ1-6, with 9 nucleotides matching TRBD1. J lost 5 bases, V lost 6 bases, and 2 bases had no gene match. CDR1 is MGHDK, CDR2 SYGVNS, per germline. The CDR3 contains 14 residues. Full variable domain (outside the CDR3, taken from reference TRBV25-1 and TRBJ1-6): EADIYQTPRYLVIGTGKKITLECSQTMGHDKMYWYQQDPGMELHLIHYSYGVNSTEKGDLSSESTVSRIRTEHFPLTLESARPSHTSQYLCASRTGGDNSPLHFGNGTRLTVT.

The CDR3 here is CASSPPGGRAPYTQYF. The CDR3 DNA reads TGTGCCAGCTCACCACCGGGCGGGAGGGCCCCGTATACGCAGTATTTT. The J gene is TRBJ2-3, the V gene TRBV18; 9 bases fit TRBD2. Germline-derived CDR1 and CDR2 are KGHSH and LQKENI. The CDR3 contains 16 residues. Trimming at V came to 0 bases and at J to 7 bases, leaving 8 bases not matched to a gene.

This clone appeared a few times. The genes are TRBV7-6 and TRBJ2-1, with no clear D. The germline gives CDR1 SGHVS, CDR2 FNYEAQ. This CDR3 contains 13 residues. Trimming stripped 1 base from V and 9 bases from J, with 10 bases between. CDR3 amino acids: CASSLVRSGEQFF. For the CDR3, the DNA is TGTGCCAGCAGCTTAGTTCGGTCGGGTGAGCAGTTCTTC.

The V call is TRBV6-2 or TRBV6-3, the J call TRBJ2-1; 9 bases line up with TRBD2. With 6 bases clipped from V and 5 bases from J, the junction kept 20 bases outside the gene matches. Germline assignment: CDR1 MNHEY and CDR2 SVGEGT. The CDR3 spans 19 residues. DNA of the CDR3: TGTGCCAGCAGCCCGACACGGAGGGGGTTAGCGGGAGTCCACAATGAGCAGTTCTTC. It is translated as CASSPTRRGLAGVHNEQFF.

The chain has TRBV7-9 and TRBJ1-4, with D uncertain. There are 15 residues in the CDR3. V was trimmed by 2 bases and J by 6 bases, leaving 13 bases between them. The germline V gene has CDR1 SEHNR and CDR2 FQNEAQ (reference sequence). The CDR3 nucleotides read TGTGCCAGCAGCTTACCCGGAGGAGAGTATGAAAAACTGTTTTTT. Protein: CASSLPGGEYEKLFF.

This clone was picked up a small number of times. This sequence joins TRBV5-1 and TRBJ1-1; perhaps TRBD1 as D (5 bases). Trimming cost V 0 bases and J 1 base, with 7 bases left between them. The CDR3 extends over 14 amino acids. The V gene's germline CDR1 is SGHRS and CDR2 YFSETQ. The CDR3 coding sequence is TGCGCCAGCAGCTTGGTTCAGGGGAACACTGAAGCTTTCTTT. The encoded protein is CASSLVQGNTEAFF.

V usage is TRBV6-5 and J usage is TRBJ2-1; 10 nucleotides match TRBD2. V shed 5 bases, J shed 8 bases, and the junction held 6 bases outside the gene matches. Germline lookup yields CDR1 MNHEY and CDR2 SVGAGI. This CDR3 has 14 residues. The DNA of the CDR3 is TGTGCCAGCAGTAGCGGGAGGGCCCTCGATGAGCAGTTCTTC. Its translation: CASSSGRALDEQFF.

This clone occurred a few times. This CDR3 reads CASSDRAYEQYF. As DNA, the CDR3 is TGTGCCAGCAGTGACAGGGCCTACGAGCAGTACTTC. The chain has TRBV5-6 and TRBJ2-7, with 7 bases fitting TRBD1. The germline V gene encodes CDR1 SGHDT and CDR2 YYEEEE. This CDR3 contains 12 residues. The V segment lost 5 bases and the J segment 2 bases; nucleotides outside the gene matches: 1.

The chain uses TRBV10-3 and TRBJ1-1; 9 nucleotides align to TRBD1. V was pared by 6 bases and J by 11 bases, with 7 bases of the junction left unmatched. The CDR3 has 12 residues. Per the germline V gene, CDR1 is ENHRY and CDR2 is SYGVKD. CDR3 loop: CAIRDRGREAFF. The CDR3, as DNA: TGTGCCATCAGGGACAGGGGTAGGGAGGCTTTCTTT.

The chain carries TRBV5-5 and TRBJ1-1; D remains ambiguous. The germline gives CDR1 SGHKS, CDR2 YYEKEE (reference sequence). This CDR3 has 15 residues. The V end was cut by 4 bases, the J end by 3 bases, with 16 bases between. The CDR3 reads CASSPALPRYTEAFF. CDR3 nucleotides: TGTGCCAGCAGCCCCGCACTGCCGAGGTACACTGAAGCTTTCTTT.

In nucleotides, the CDR3 is TGCGCCAGCAGCCACGACAGGGGCTGGGGCTACACCTTC. It specifies CASSHDRGWGYTF. The J gene is TRBJ1-2, the V gene TRBV4-3; 8 positions match TRBD1. The trim removed 3 bases at V and 8 bases at J, leaving 5 bases unmatched. The germline V gene encodes CDR1 LGHNA and CDR2 YSLEER. The CDR3 loop spans 13 amino acids.

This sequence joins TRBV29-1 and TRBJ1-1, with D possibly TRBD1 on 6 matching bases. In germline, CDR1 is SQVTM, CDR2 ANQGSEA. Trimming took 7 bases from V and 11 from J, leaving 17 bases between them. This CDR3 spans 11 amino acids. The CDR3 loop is CSALGPGVAFF. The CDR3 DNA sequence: TGCAGCGCTTTGGGGCCAGGGGTGGCTTTCTTT.

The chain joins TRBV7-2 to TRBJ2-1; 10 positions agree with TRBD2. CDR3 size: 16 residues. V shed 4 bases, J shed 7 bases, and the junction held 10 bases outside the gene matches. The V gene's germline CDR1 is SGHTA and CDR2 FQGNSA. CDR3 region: CASSSPQLAGLNEQFF. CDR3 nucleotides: TGTGCCAGCAGCTCCCCGCAACTAGCGGGATTAAATGAGCAGTTCTTC.

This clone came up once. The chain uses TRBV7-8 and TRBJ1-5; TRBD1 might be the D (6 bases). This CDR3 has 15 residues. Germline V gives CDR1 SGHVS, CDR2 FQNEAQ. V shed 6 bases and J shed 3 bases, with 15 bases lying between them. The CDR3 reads CASRRTEEHNQPQHF. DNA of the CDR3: TGTGCCAGCAGGAGGACAGAGGAACACAATCAGCCCCAGCATTTT. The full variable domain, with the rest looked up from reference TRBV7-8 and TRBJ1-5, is GAGVSQSPRYKVAKRGQDVALRCDPISGHVSLFWYQQALGQGPEFLTYFQNEAQLDKSGLPSDRFFAERPEGSVSTLKIQRTQQEDSAVYLCASRRTEEHNQPQHFGDGTRLSIL.

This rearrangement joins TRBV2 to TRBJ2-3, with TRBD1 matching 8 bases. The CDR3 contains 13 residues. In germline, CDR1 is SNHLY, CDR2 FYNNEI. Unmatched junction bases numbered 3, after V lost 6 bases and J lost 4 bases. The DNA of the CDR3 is TGTGCCAGCAGAAGGACAGGGCCAGATACGCAGTATTTT. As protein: CASRRTGPDTQYF.

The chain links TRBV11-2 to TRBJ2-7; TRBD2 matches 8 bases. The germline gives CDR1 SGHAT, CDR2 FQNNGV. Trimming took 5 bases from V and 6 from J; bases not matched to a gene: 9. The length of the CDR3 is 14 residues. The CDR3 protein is CASSKGLVSAEQYF. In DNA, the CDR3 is TGTGCCAGCAGCAAGGGACTAGTCTCCGCCGAGCAGTACTTC.

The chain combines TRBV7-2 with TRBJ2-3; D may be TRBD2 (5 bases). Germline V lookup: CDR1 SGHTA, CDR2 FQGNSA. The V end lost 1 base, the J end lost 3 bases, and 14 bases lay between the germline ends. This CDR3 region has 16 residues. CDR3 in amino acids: CASSLEIGMGTDTQYF. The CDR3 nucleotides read TGTGCCAGCAGCTTAGAGATCGGGATGGGTACAGATACGCAGTATTTT. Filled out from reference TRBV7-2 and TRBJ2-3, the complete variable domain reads GAGVSQSPSNKVTEKGKDVELRCDPISGHTALYWYRQSLGQGLEFLIYFQGNSAPDKSGLPSDRFSAERTGGSVSTLTIQRTQQEDSAVYLCASSLEIGMGTDTQYFGPGTRLTVL.

The CDR3, as DNA: TGTGCCAGTAGCCAAACCGGGACAGGATCTGGCGGGGAGCTGTTTTTT. Translation gives CASSQTGTGSGGELFF. The chain is built from TRBV19 and TRBJ2-2, with 8 nucleotides matching TRBD1. The germline V gene has CDR1 LNHDA and CDR2 SQIVND (reference sequence). V was clipped by 6 bases and J by 7 bases; unmatched bases: 13. The CDR3 sequence is 16 residues long.

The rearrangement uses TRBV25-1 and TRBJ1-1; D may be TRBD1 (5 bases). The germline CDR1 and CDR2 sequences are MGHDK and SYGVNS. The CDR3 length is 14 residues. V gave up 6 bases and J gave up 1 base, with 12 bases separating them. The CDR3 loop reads CASSATQGNTEAFF. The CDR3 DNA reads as TGTGCCAGCAGCGCAACCCAGGGGAACACTGAAGCTTTCTTT.

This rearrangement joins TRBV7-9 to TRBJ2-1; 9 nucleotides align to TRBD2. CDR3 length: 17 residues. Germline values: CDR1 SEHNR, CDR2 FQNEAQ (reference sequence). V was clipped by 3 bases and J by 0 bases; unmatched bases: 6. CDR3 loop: CASSLGTSLSSYNEQFF. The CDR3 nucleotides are TGTGCCAGCAGCTTGGGGACTAGCTTGAGCTCCTACAATGAGCAGTTCTTC. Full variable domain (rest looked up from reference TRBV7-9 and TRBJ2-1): DTGVSQNPRHKITKRGQNVTFRCDPISEHNRLYWYRQTLGQGPEFLTYFQNEAQLEKSRLLSDRFSAERPKGSFSTLEIQRTEQGDSAMYLCASSLGTSLSSYNEQFFGPGTRLTVL.

CDR3 nucleotides: TGTGCCACCAGCAGAGATCGTGTGAACACTGAAGCTTTCTTT. This sequence encodes CATSRDRVNTEAFF. The chain recombines TRBV15 with TRBJ1-1; D is ambiguous. The CDR3 totals 14 residues. V was shortened by 0 bases and J by 0 bases, with 5 bases between the two germline ends. Germline loops: CDR1 LNHNV, CDR2 YYDKDF (reference sequence).

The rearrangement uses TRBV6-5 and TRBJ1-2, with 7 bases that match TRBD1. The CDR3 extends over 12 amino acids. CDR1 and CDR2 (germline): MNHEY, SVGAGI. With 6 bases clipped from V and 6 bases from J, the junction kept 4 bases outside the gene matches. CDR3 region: CASRADRDGYTF. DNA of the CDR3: TGTGCCAGCAGGGCCGACAGGGATGGCTACACCTTC.

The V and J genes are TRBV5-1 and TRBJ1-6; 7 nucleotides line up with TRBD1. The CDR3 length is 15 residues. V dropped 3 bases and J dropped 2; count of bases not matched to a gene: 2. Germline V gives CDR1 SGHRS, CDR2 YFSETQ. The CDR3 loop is CASSSTGTYNSPLHF. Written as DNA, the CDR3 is TGCGCCAGCAGCTCGACAGGGACCTATAATTCACCCCTCCACTTT. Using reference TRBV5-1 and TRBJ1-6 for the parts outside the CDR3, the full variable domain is KAGVTQTPRYLIKTRGQQVTLSCSPISGHRSVSWYQQTPGQGLQFLFEYFSETQRNKGNFPGRFSGRQFSNSRSEMNVSTLELGDSALYLCASSSTGTYNSPLHFGNGTRLTVT.

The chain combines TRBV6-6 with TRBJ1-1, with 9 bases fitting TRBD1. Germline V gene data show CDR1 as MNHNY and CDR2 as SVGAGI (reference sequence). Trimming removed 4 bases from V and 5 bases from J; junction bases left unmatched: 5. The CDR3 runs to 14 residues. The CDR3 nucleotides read TGTGCCAGCAGTTCCGGGACAGGGTATACTGAAGCTTTCTTT. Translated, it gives CASSSGTGYTEAFF.

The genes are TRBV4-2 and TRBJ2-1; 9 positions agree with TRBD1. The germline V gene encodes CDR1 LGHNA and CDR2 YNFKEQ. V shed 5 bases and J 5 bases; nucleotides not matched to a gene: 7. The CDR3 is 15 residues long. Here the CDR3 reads CASSVQQGANNEQFF. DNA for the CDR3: TGTGCCAGCAGCGTACAACAGGGGGCGAACAATGAGCAGTTCTTC.

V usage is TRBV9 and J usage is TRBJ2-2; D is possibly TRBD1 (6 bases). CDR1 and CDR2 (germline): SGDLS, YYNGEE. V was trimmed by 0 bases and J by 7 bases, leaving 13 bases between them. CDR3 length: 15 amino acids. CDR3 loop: CASSVDRAGIGELFF. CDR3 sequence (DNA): TGTGCCAGCAGCGTAGACAGGGCGGGTATCGGGGAGCTGTTTTTT.